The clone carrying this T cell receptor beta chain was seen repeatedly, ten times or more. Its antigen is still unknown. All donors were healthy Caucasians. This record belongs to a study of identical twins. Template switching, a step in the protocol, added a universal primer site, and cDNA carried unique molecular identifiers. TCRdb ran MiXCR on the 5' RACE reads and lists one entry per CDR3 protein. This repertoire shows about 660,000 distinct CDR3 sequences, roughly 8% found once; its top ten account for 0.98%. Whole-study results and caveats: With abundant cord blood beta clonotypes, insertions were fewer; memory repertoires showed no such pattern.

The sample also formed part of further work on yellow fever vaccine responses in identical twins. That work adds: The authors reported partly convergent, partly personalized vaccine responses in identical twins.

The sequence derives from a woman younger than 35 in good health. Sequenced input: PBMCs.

In nucleotides, the CDR3 is TGTGCCAGCAGCTTAAATTATCAGCCCCAGCATTTT. It yields the protein CASSLNYQPQHF. The genes are TRBV7-2 and TRBJ1-5; D not resolved. The CDR3 has 12 amino acids. V was trimmed by 2 bases and J by 5 bases, leaving 4 bases between them. Germline CDR1 reads SGHTA; CDR2 reads FQGNSA.